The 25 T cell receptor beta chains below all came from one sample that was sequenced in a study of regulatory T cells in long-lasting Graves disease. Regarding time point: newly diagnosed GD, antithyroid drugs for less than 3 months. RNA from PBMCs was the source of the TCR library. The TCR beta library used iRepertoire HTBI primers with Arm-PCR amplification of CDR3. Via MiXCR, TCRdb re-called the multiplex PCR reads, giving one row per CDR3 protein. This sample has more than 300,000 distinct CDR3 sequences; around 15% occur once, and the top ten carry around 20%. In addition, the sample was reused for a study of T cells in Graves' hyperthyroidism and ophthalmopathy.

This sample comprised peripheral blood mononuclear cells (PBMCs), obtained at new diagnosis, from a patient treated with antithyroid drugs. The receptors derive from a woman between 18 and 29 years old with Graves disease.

The CDR3 is CASSEWGQEYIQYF. The CDR3 region has the DNA TGTGCCAGCAGTGAATGGGGACAGGAATACATTCAGTACTTC. The chain is built from TRBV6-1 and TRBJ2-4, with 8 bases that match TRBD1. Unmatched junction bases numbered 5, after V lost 2 bases and J lost 8 bases. Germline CDR1 MNHNS, CDR2 SASEGT. This CDR3 is 14 amino acids long.

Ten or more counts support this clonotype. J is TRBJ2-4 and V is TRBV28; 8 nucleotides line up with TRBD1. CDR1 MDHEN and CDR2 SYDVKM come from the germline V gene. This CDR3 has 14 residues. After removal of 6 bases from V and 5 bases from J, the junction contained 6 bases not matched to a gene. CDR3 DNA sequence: TGTGCCAGCAGCCAGGGGGCCTGGGAAAACATTCAGTACTTC. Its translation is CASSQGAWENIQYF.

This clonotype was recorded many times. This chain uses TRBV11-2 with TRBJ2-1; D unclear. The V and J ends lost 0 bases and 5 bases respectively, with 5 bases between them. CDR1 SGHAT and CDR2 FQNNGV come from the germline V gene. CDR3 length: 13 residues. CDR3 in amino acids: CASSLEVDNEQFF. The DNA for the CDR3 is TGTGCCAGCAGCTTAGAGGTGGACAATGAGCAGTTCTTC.

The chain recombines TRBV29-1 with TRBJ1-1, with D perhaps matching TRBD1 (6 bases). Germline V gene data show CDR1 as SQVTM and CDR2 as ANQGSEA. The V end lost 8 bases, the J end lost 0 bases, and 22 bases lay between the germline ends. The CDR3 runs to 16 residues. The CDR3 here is CSLERIVGQLNTEAFF. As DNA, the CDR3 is TGCAGCTTGGAGAGGATAGTGGGACAATTGAACACTGAAGCTTTCTTT.

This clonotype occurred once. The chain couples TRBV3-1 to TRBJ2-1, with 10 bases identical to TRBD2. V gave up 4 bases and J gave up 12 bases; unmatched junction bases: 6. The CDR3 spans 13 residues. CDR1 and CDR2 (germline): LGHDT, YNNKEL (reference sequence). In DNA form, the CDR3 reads TGTGCCAGCAGCCCCGGGGCTAGCGGGGGGCAGTTCTTC. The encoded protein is CASSPGASGGQFF.

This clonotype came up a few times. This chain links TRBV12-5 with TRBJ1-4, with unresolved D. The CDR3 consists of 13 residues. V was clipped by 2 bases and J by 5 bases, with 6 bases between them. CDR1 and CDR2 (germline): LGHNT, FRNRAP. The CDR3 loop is CASGLTLNEKLFF. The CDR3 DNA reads TGTGCTAGTGGTTTGACTCTAAATGAAAAACTGTTTTTT. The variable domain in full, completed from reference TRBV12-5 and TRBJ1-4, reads DARVTQTPRHKVTEMGQEVTMRCQPILGHNTVFWYRQTMMQGLELLAYFRNRAPLDDSGMPKDRFSAEMPDATLATLKIQPSEPRDSAVYFCASGLTLNEKLFFGSGTQLSVL.

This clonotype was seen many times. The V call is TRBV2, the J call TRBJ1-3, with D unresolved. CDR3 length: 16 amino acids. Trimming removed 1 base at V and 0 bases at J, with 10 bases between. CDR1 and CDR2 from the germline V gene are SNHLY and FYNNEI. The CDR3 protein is CASSEGVILSGNTIYF. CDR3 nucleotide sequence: TGTGCCAGCAGTGAAGGCGTGATACTCTCTGGAAACACCATATATTTT.

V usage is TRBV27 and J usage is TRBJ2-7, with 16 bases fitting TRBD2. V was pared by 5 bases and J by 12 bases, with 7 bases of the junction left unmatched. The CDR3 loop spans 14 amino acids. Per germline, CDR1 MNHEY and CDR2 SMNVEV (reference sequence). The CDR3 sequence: CASSPGTSGREGYF. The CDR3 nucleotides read TGTGCCAGCAGTCCGGGGACTAGCGGGAGGGAGGGGTACTTC.

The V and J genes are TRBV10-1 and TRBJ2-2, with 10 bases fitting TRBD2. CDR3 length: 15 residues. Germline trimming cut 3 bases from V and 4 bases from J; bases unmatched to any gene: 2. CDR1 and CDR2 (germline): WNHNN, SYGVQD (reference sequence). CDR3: CASSEPSGSTGELFF. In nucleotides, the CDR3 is TGCGCCAGCAGTGAACCTAGCGGGAGCACCGGGGAGCTGTTTTTT.

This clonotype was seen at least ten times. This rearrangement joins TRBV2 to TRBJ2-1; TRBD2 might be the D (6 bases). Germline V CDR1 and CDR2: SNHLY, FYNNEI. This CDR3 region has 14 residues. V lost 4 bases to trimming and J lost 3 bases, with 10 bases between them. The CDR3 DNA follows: TGTGCCAGCAGTGGGGCGGGAAACTACAATGAGCAGTTCTTC. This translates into CASSGAGNYNEQFF.

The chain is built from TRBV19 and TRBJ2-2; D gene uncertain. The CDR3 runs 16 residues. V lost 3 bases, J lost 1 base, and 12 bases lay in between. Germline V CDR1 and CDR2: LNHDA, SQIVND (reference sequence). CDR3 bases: TGTGCCAGTAGTATCCGAGCATGGGGGAACACCGGGGAGCTGTTTTTT. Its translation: CASSIRAWGNTGELFF.

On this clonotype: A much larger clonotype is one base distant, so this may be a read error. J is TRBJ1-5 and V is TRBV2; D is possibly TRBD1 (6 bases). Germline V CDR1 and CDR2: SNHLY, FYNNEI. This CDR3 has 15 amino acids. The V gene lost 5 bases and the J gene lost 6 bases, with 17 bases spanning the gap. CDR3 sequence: CASSHRTEARQPQHF. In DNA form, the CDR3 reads TGTGCCAGCAGTCACAGGACAGAAGCGCGTCAGCCCCAGCATTTT. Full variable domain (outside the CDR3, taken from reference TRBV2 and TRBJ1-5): EPEVTQTPSHQVTQMGQEVILRCVPISNHLYFYWYRQILGQKVEFLVSFYNNEISEKSEIFDDQFSVERPDGSNFTLKIRSTKLEDSAMYFCASSHRTEARQPQHFGDGTRLSIL.

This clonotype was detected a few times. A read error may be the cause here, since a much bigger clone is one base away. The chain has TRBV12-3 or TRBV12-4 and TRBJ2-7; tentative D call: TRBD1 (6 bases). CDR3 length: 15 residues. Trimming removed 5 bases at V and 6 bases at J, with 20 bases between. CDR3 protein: CASSLTGSTRCEQYF. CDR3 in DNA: TGTGCCAGCAGTCTAACAGGGTCCACGCGCTGCGAGCAGTACTTC.

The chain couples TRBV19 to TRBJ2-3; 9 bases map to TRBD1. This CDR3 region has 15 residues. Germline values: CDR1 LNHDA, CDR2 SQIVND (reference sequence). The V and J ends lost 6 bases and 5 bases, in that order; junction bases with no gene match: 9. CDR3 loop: CASRGGGQGEDTQYF. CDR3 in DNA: TGTGCCAGTAGGGGGGGGGGACAGGGAGAAGATACGCAGTATTTT.

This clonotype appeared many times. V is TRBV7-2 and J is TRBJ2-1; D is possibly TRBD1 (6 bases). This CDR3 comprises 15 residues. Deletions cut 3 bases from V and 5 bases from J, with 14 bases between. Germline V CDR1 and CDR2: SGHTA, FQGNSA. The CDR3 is CASSFQTGLNNEQFF. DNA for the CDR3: TGTGCCAGCAGCTTCCAGACAGGTTTGAACAATGAGCAGTTCTTC.

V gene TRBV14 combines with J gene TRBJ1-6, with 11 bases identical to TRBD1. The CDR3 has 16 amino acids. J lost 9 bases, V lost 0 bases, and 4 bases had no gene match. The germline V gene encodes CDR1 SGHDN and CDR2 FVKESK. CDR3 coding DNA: TGTGCCAGCAGCCAAGATTCGGGGACAGGGGGTTCACCCCTCCACTTT. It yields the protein CASSQDSGTGGSPLHF.

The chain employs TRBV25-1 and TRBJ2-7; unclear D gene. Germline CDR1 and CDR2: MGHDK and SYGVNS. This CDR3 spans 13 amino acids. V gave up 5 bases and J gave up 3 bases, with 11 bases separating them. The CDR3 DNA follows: TGTGCCAGCAGTCCGAGTCCGCGCTACGAGCAGTACTTC. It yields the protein CASSPSPRYEQYF.

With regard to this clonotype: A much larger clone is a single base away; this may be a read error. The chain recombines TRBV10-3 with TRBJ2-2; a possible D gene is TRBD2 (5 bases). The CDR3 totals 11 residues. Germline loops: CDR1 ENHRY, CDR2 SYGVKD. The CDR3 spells CAIHEAGEPFF. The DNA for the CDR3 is TGTGCCATTCATGAGGCCGGGGAGCCGTTTTTT.

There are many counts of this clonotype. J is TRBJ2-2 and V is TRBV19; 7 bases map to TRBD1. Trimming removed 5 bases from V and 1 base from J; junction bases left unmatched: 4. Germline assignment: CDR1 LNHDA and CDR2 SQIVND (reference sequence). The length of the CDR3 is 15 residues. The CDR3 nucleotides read TGTGCCAGTAGTCCCTGGACAGGGAACACCGGGGAGCTGTTTTTT. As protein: CASSPWTGNTGELFF.

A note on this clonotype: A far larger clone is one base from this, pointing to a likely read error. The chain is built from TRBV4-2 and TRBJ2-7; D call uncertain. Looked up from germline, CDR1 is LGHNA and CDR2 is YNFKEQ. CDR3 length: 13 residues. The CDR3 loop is CASSSTPNYEQHF. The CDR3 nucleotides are TGTGCCAGCAGCTCTACACCGAACTACGAGCAGCACTTC.

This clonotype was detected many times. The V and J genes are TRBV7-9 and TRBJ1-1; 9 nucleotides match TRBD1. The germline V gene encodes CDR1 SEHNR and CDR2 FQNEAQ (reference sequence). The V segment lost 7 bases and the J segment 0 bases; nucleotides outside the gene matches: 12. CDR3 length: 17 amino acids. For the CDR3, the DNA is TGTGCCAGCACCCTAGAGACAGGGGGATGGGTGAACACTGAAGCTTTCTTT. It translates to CASTLETGGWVNTEAFF.

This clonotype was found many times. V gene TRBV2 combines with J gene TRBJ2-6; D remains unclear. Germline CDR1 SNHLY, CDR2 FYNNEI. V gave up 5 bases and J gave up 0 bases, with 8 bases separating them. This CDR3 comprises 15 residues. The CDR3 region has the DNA TGTGCCAGCAGTCCCCAAAGCTCTGGGGCCAACGTCCTGACTTTC. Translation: CASSPQSSGANVLTF.

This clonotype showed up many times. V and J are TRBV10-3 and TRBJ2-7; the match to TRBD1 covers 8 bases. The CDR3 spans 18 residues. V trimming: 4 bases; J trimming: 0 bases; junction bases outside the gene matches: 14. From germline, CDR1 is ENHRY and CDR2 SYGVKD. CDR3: CAISGSTPRTGSSYEQYF. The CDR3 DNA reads TGTGCCATCAGTGGCTCTACTCCAAGGACAGGGTCCTCCTACGAGCAGTACTTC.

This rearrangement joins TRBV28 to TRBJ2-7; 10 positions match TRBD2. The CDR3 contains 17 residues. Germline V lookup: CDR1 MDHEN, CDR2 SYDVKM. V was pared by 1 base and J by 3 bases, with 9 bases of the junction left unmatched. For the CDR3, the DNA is TGTGCCAGCAGTTTATTAGCGGGGGGCTATATCAACTACGAGCAGTACTTC. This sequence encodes CASSLLAGGYINYEQYF.

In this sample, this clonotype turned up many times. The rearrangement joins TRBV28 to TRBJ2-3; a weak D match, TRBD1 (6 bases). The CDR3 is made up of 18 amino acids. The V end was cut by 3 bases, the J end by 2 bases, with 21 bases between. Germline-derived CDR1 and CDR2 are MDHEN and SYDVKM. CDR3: CASSLVGTTGLSTDTQYF. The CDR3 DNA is TGTGCCAGCAGTTTGGTGGGTACGACAGGACTTTCCACAGATACGCAGTATTTT.